The present TCR beta chain was sequenced within a study of OX40 agonist ivuxolimab in advanced cancers. Notes on the research overall: Ivuxolimab was a fully human IgG2 agonistic monoclonal antibody targeting the costimulatory receptor OX40 (CD134). Intravenous ivuxolimab was administered to patients every 2 weeks at six dose levels: 0.01, 0.1, 0.3, 1.5, 3 and 10 mg/kg. Of the approximately 54 patients in dose escalation, about 20 had hepatocellular carcinoma, approximately 15 had melanoma, 9 had renal cell carcinoma and 9 had head and neck cancer. In the dose-escalation cohort, 82.7% of patients were male, and the mean age was around 60 years, with a range of about 20 to 79. Patients were allowed to have had prior anti-PD-1, anti-PD-L1 or anti-CTLA-4 therapy, and 40% of the dose-escalation patients had been treated with checkpoint inhibitors. Three dose-escalation patients achieved partial responses, one with hepatocellular carcinoma and two with cutaneous melanoma. Peripheral TCRbeta sequencing aimed to test whether ivuxolimab altered TCR sequence diversity and caused clonal T-cell expansion. The paper covers the monotherapy dose-escalation part of the phase I ivuxolimab trial, which included N of about 50 patients.

The CDR1 and CDR2 encoded by the germline V gene are SGHTS and YDEGEE. Unmatched junction bases come to 18, with V trimmed by 5 bases and J by 2 bases. CDR3 length: 18 amino acids, cysteine to phenylalanine. Just the 54-base CDR3 DNA is kept, in frame starting at base 1. To sequence the TCRbeta CDR3 region, genomic DNA was isolated from the sorted cells. The immunoSEQ Assay was used to sequence the TCRbeta CDR3 regions. TCRdb carries this immuneACCESS record with in-frame sequences only. Its versions omit some clonotypes, under half of them owing to an unresolved V gene in the studies checked, with the rest unexplained. This sample lists around 70,000 clones; about 90% were detected once. The ten biggest clones cover roughly 7.5% of the sample. The trial excluded patients who had a history of autoimmune disease or were on systemic immunosuppression. Peripheral blood for TCR sequencing was collected from all dose cohorts at baseline, on cycle 4 day 1, and on cycle 7 day 1. The samples were drawn from a first-in-human, open-label, multicenter phase I dose-escalation trial of ivuxolimab. Adults with locally advanced or metastatic head and neck squamous cell, hepatocellular, melanoma or renal cell carcinoma were enrolled in the trial. Before TCR sequencing, CD4+ and CD8+ T cells were separately sorted from peripheral blood.

The paper's findings and limits, for the study overall: Clonal expansion of both CD4+ and CD8+ blood T cells was observed from baseline to week 6 at doses 0.1 to 3.0 mg/kg. In partial responders in the 0.1-3.0 mg/kg groups, normalized peripheral clonal expansion was found to be among the lowest, especially among CD8+ T cells. The antigen specificity of the peripheral T cells that underwent clonal expansion was not determined. Low levels of normalized T-cell clonal expansion were also seen in some nonresponding patients. After ivuxolimab, more expanded clones were found on average in CD8+ T cells than in CD4+ T cells.

A remark on this clone: This clone's antigen is unknown. No quality values exist for individual bases; no much larger clone is one base distant.

The sequenced sample was CD4+ or CD8+ T cells sorted from blood, obtained in a trial of the OX40 agonist ivuxolimab. In this chain, TRBV5-8 is recombined with TRBJ2-7; the central 8 bases match TRBD1. This TCR was recovered from an adult with an advanced solid tumor such as melanoma, head and neck, liver or kidney cancer. The CDR3 sequence is CASSYRQGRRSAPYEQYF. Here is the DNA: TGTGCCAGCAGTTATAGACAGGGGAGAAGGTCGGCACCCTACGAGCAGTACTTC. Reference TRBV5-8 and TRBJ2-7 proteins supply the regions before and after the CDR3; the full variable domain is: EAGVTQSPTHLIKTRGQQATLRCSPISGHTSVYWYQQALGLGLQFLLWYDEGEERNRGNFPPRFSGRQFPNYSSELNVNALELEDSALYLCASSYRQGRRSAPYEQYFGPGTRLTVT.